This passage covers 7 T cell receptor beta chains from one sample sequenced in a study of T cell responses to AZD1222 COVID-19 vaccine. Repertoires were generated with immunoSEQ multiplex PCR, while TCRdb's copy carries only in-frame clones and drops some. The sample contains approximately 190,000 clones, under 95% of which appear only once. The sample here was peripheral blood, taken 28 days after the second AZD1222 dose. These receptors were obtained from an adult who received the AZD1222 COVID-19 vaccine.

About this clone: The sample has other DNA sequences that encode this CDR3 too. The chain couples TRBV14 to TRBJ2-7, with D perhaps TRBD1 (5 bases). V was shortened by 1 base and J by 4 bases, with 5 bases between the two germline ends. Germline CDR1 SGHDN, CDR2 FVKESK. The CDR3 totals 12 residues. CDR3 protein: CASSQAGYEQYF. The CDR3 nucleotides are TGTGCCAGCAGCCAAGCAGGGTACGAGCAGTACTTC.

The J gene is TRBJ2-2, the V gene TRBV27; TRBD1 matches 7 bases. V lost 8 bases to trimming and J lost 4 bases; unmatched junction nucleotides: 16. The length of the CDR3 is 17 residues. CDR1 is MNHEY and CDR2 is SMNVEV in the germline V gene (reference sequence). As DNA, the CDR3 is TGTGCCAGCCCTCAAACTCAAGGACAGGATACCACCGGGGAGCTGTTTTTT. Amino acid sequence: CASPQTQGQDTTGELFF.

The CDR3 sequence is CASSPPAGAGAGYF. In nucleotides, the CDR3 is TGCGCCAGCAGCCCCCCCGCGGGAGCGGGGGCGGGGTATTTT. V and J are TRBV10-2 and TRBJ2-3; 8 nucleotides line up with TRBD2. V lost 6 bases and J lost 14; bases outside the gene matches: 16. This CDR3 spans 14 amino acids. Germline V gene sequence: CDR1 WSHSY, CDR2 SAAADI.

The chain recombines TRBV28 with TRBJ1-4; D not certain. Trimming took off 3 bases at V and 8 bases at J, with 10 bases between the two ends. CDR3 length equals 13 residues. Germline lookup yields CDR1 MDHEN and CDR2 SYDVKM. For the CDR3, the DNA is TGTGCCAGCAGTTTCAATTACAGAGAAAAACTGTTTTTT. It encodes CASSFNYREKLFF.

The V gene is TRBV6-5, the J gene TRBJ1-3; D possibly corresponds to TRBD1 (6 bases). CDR1 is MNHEY, CDR2 SVGAGI, per germline. CDR3 length: 13 amino acids. V lost 6 bases to trimming and J lost 4 bases, with 10 bases between them. CDR3 sequence (DNA): TGTGCCAGCAGACAGGGCTGGGGAAACACCATATATTTT. It is translated as CASRQGWGNTIYF.

The table lists this clone with a count of one. The V gene is TRBV5-1, the J gene TRBJ2-3; 15 bases align to TRBD2. This CDR3 has 17 residues. Germline-derived CDR1 and CDR2 are SGHRS and YFSETQ. Trimming at V came to 7 bases and at J to 2 bases, leaving 8 bases not matched to a gene. The CDR3, as DNA: TGCGCCAGCCAGCGAGGGACTAGCGGGGGGTTCACAGATACGCAGTATTTT. Its protein is CASQRGTSGGFTDTQYF.

The sample holds one count of this clone. The V gene is TRBV28, the J gene TRBJ1-2; D is possibly TRBD1 (5 bases). Trimming took off 2 bases at V and 3 bases at J, with 19 bases between the two ends. This CDR3 spans 17 amino acids. Germline-derived CDR1 and CDR2 are MDHEN and SYDVKM. CDR3 residues: CASSLGRGPTLDYGYTF. Here the CDR3 DNA reads TGTGCCAGCAGTTTAGGCCGGGGCCCCACCCTGGACTATGGCTACACCTTC.